This T cell receptor beta chain was identified in a study of blood T cell repertoires in COVID-19. Profiling relied on immunoSEQ multiplex PCR, and the TCRdb table lists in-frame clones only, not all of them. The profile shows about 160,000 clones, 82% of them singletons. This CDR3 is 15 amino acids long. The germline gives CDR1 SGHTA, CDR2 FQGTGA. With 5 bases clipped from V and 0 bases from J, the junction kept 4 bases outside the gene matches. Worth noting for this clone: The sample contains more than one DNA sequence encoding this CDR3.

This sequence originates from a woman in her thirties or forties with COVID-19, enrolled during active disease. V is TRBV7-3 and J is TRBJ2-3; 8 bases map to TRBD2. Sequenced: peripheral blood. This chain's CDR3 is CASSRSGGSTDTQYF. The CDR3 DNA is TGTGCCAGCAGCAGGAGCGGGGGCAGCACAGATACGCAGTATTTT.